These 19 T cell receptor beta chains came from one sample sequenced in a study of blood T cell repertoires in COVID-19. Profiling relied on immunoSEQ multiplex PCR, and the TCRdb table lists in-frame clones only, not all of them. The sample has some 31,000 clones, about 90% seen once; the top ten hold roughly an eighth. The material sequenced was peripheral blood. These TCRs come from a human donor with active COVID-19. The donor label of this sample is uncertain.

This chain joins TRBV15 and TRBJ1-2; unclear D gene. From germline, CDR1 is LNHNV and CDR2 YYDKDF (reference sequence). The CDR3 spans 18 residues. The V gene lost 0 bases and the J gene lost 4 bases, with 21 bases spanning the gap. The CDR3 sequence: CATSRDRSLTGLAYGYTF. DNA of the CDR3: TGTGCCACCAGCAGAGATCGATCGCTCACGGGGTTAGCCTATGGCTACACCTTC.

This chain connects TRBV6-5 to TRBJ2-7, with a weak D call TRBD1 (5 bases). V lost 5 bases to trimming and J lost 4 bases, with 12 bases between them. Germline-derived CDR1 and CDR2 are MNHEY and SVGAGI. This CDR3 is 13 amino acids long. In DNA form, the CDR3 reads TGTGCCAGCAGTCGGCCAGGGATGTACGAGCAGTACTTC. This translates into CASSRPGMYEQYF.

This clone came up a few times. This chain uses TRBV6-6 with TRBJ1-3; D uncertain. The CDR3 has 14 amino acids. Looked up from germline, CDR1 is MNHNY and CDR2 is SVGAGI (reference sequence). The V end lost 6 bases, the J end lost 3 bases, and 12 bases lay between the germline ends. The CDR3 here is CASSIERVGNTIYF. In nucleotides, the CDR3 is TGTGCCAGCAGCATCGAGAGGGTTGGAAACACCATATATTTT.

The chain couples TRBV4-3 to TRBJ2-1; 11 nucleotides line up with TRBD2. The germline V gene encodes CDR1 LGHNA and CDR2 YSLEER. The CDR3 covers 15 residues. Losses at the gene ends were 2 bases for V and 6 bases for J; bases not matched to a gene: 3. Here the CDR3 reads CASSQTSGGFNEQFF. The CDR3 coding sequence is TGCGCCAGCAGCCAAACTAGCGGGGGTTTCAATGAGCAGTTCTTC.

This clone showed up just a few times. This chain links TRBV7-2 with TRBJ2-1, with 9 bases fitting TRBD2. Germline values: CDR1 SGHTA, CDR2 FQGNSA. J gave up 2 bases and V 3 bases, and 2 bases lay outside the gene matches. This CDR3 contains 15 residues. The CDR3 sequence is CASSFAGGPYNEQFF. For the CDR3, the DNA is TGTGCCAGCAGCTTCGCGGGGGGGCCCTACAATGAGCAGTTCTTC.

This clone has more than one count but fewer than ten. DNA for the CDR3: TGTGCCAGCAGCCAAGAGGTTTCAGCTAGCACTGAAGCTTTCTTT. Amino acids: CASSQEVSASTEAFF. The chain carries TRBV4-2 and TRBJ1-1; D ambiguous. The CDR3 loop spans 15 amino acids. Trimming shortened V by 0 bases and J by 4 bases, and 12 bases separated the two germline ends. Per germline, CDR1 LGHNA and CDR2 YNFKEQ.

This sequence joins TRBV25-1 and TRBJ2-5; D not resolved. Germline V gives CDR1 MGHDK, CDR2 SYGVNS. Trimming took 5 bases from V and 5 from J, leaving 15 bases between them. The length of the CDR3 is 14 residues. CDR3 nucleotide sequence: TGTGCCAGCAGTAGCCCCCGGGTGGCGGAGACCCAGTACTTC. Its translation is CASSSPRVAETQYF. The full variable domain, in which reference TRBV25-1 and TRBJ2-5 provide the parts outside the CDR3, is EADIYQTPRYLVIGTGKKITLECSQTMGHDKMYWYQQDPGMELHLIHYSYGVNSTEKGDLSSESTVSRIRTEHFPLTLESARPSHTSQYLCASSSPRVAETQYFGPGTRLLVL.

The rearrangement joins TRBV6-1 to TRBJ2-1; 11 positions agree with TRBD1. This CDR3 is built from 14 residues. The germline V gene encodes CDR1 MNHNS and CDR2 SASEGT. With 6 bases clipped from V and 6 bases from J, the junction kept 4 bases outside the gene matches. CDR3 residues: CASRPGTGGNEQFF. CDR3 nucleotides: TGTGCCAGCAGGCCCGGGACAGGGGGCAATGAGCAGTTCTTC.

V is TRBV7-2 and J is TRBJ2-7; 9 bases match TRBD2. Trimming at V came to 2 bases and at J to 0 bases, leaving 11 bases not matched to a gene. Germline CDR1 SGHTA, CDR2 FQGNSA. CDR3 length: 18 residues. The CDR3 DNA sequence: TGTGCCAGCAGCTTAAGGGGCGGGGGGGCCATAGCCTCCTACGAGCAGTACTTC. Amino acids: CASSLRGGGAIASYEQYF.

In its sample, this clone was seen once. V usage is TRBV7-2 and J usage is TRBJ2-2, with unresolved D. Germline V gives CDR1 SGHTA, CDR2 FQGNSA. Between the trimmed V and J ends, which lost 5 bases and 7 bases, there was a span of 17 bases. The CDR3 runs to 15 residues. In DNA form, the CDR3 reads TGTGCCAGCAGCCTAATCTTGGAGCGAAGCGGGGAGCTGTTTTTT. Translated, it gives CASSLILERSGELFF.

The table lists this clone with a count of one. The chain employs TRBV2 and TRBJ1-4; the match to TRBD1 covers 9 bases. Trimming removed 5 bases from V and 8 bases from J; junction bases left unmatched: 6. The CDR3 runs to 14 residues. CDR1 and CDR2 (germline): SNHLY, FYNNEI. The CDR3 region has the DNA TGTGCCAGCAGTAACAGGGGGCAAGGAGAAAAACTGTTTTTT. This translates into CASSNRGQGEKLFF.

This CDR3 is CASSLMAGTIHEQYF. The CDR3 DNA reads TGTGCCAGCAGTTTAATGGCGGGGACGATCCACGAGCAGTACTTC. This chain joins TRBV27 and TRBJ2-7, with D possibly TRBD2 on 6 matching bases. The CDR3 covers 15 residues. The V end was cut by 2 bases, the J end by 5 bases, with 16 bases between. From germline, CDR1 is MNHEY and CDR2 SMNVEV (reference sequence).

This rearrangement joins TRBV7-8 to TRBJ2-2; 9 bases map to TRBD2. V lost 6 bases, J lost 4 bases, and 6 bases stayed unmatched. CDR3 size: 15 residues. Per the germline V gene, CDR1 is SGHVS and CDR2 is FQNEAQ. In DNA, the CDR3 is TGTGCCAGCAGGGTTAGCGGGGGCTTCACCGGGGAGCTGTTTTTT. Translation gives CASRVSGGFTGELFF.

The sample holds a few counts of this clone. The chain joins TRBV6-6 to TRBJ1-1; D gene ambiguous. The CDR3 loop spans 14 amino acids. Germline CDR1 is MNHNY and CDR2 is SVGAGI (reference sequence). Trimming shortened V by 0 bases and J by 4 bases, and 9 bases separated the two germline ends. Here the CDR3 DNA reads TGTGCCAGCAGTTACTCGGAGGCAGGCACTGAAGCTTTCTTT. It is translated as CASSYSEAGTEAFF.

The chain combines TRBV7-9 with TRBJ1-2, with D possibly TRBD1 on 6 matching bases. The V and J ends lost 1 base and 8 bases respectively, with 14 bases between them. CDR3 length: 14 amino acids. Per germline, CDR1 SEHNR and CDR2 FQNEAQ (reference sequence). The CDR3 spells CASSLVPGAGGYTF. In DNA, the CDR3 is TGTGCCAGCAGCTTAGTTCCAGGGGCAGGCGGCTACACCTTC.

V gene TRBV10-3 combines with J gene TRBJ2-3; tentatively, D is TRBD2 (5 bases). Trimming stripped 5 bases from V and 4 bases from J, with 10 bases between. CDR3 length: 13 amino acids. In germline, CDR1 is ENHRY, CDR2 SYGVKD. The CDR3 loop reads CAISHSEADTQYF. The CDR3 nucleotides read TGTGCCATCAGTCATAGCGAGGCAGATACGCAGTATTTT.

V is TRBV12-3 or TRBV12-4 and J is TRBJ1-2; 7 nucleotides line up with TRBD1. V was pared by 1 base and J by 8 bases, with 4 bases of the junction left unmatched. The CDR3 covers 13 residues. CDR3 DNA: TGTGCCAGCAGTTTAGTACAGGGGAGAGGCTACACCTTC. Protein sequence: CASSLVQGRGYTF.

The gene calls are TRBV7-9 and TRBJ2-7, with D maybe TRBD2 (7 bases). From germline, CDR1 is SEHNR and CDR2 FQNEAQ (reference sequence). The length of the CDR3 is 13 residues. Trimming stripped 6 bases from V and 4 bases from J, with 13 bases between. CDR3 bases: TGTGCCAGCAGACGGGGGGCGGAGTACGAGCAGTACTTC. It codes for CASRRGAEYEQYF. The full variable domain, completed using reference TRBV7-9 and TRBJ2-7, is DTGVSQNPRHKITKRGQNVTFRCDPISEHNRLYWYRQTLGQGPEFLTYFQNEAQLEKSRLLSDRFSAERPKGSFSTLEIQRTEQGDSAMYLCASRRGAEYEQYFGPGTRLTVT.

V and J are TRBV3-1 (or the pseudogene TRBV3-2) and TRBJ2-7; no definite D call. V lost 1 base and J 2 bases, leaving 12 bases between the germline ends. The germline gives CDR1 LGHDT, CDR2 YNNKEL (reference sequence). The CDR3 extends over 15 amino acids. CDR3 amino acids: CASSQATPGPYEQYF. The CDR3, as DNA: TGTGCCAGCAGCCAAGCGACCCCTGGGCCCTACGAGCAGTACTTC.